The rows below give T cell receptor beta chains drawn from one sample of a study of cytomegalovirus exposure and HLA in healthy donors. Some clones are missing from TCRdb's copy, which holds only in-frame ones; the method was immunoSEQ multiplex PCR. This sample's table has around 75,000 clones. The specimen was PBMCs. These TCRs come from a man aged 35 to 55 in good health and CMV-seronegative. Each CDR3 is given with its conserved first and last residue. A D gene is named only where the DNA matches it firmly.

J gene | D gene | V gene | CDR3 protein | CDR3 DNA
TRBJ1-3 | NA | TRBV7-8 | CASSLRRFSGNTIYF | TGTGCCAGCAGCTTACGCAGGTTCTCTGGAAACACCATATATTTT
TRBJ2-5 | TRBD2 | TRBV5-1 | CASSLLLAEETQYF | TGCGCCAGCAGCTTGTTGCTAGCGGAGGAGACCCAGTACTTC
TRBJ2-5 | NA | TRBV15 | CATSRDWLVGETQYF | TGTGCCACCAGCAGAGATTGGCTAGTCGGGGAGACCCAGTACTTC
TRBJ2-1 | TRBD2 | TRBV7-7 | CASSLTSGDYNEQFF | TGTGCCAGCAGCCTAACTAGCGGGGACTACAATGAGCAGTTCTTC
TRBJ1-3 | NA | TRBV19 | CASSPGVSTSGNTIYF | TGTGCCAGTAGTCCAGGGGTCTCAACCTCTGGAAACACCATATATTTT
TRBJ2-2 | TRBD2 | TRBV7-2 | CASSLVSGRAKTGELFF | TGTGCCAGCAGCTTAGTTAGCGGGAGGGCCAAAACCGGGGAGCTGTTTTTT
TRBJ1-3 | TRBD1 | TRBV5-1 | CASSLRGPPGNTIYF | TGCGCCAGCAGCTTAAGGGGGCCCCCTGGAAACACCATATATTTT
TRBJ1-2 | NA | TRBV4-1 | CASSQGPAQGRFDGYTF | TGCGCCAGCAGCCAAGGGCCCGCTCAGGGAAGATTTGATGGCTACACCTTC
TRBJ1-1 | NA | TRBV4-1 | CASSSRSFQGTVLNTEAFF | TGCGCCAGCAGCTCAAGGAGTTTTCAGGGTACAGTCTTGAACACTGAAGCTTTCTTT
TRBJ2-7 | TRBD1 | TRBV5-1 | CASSLVRDSLSYEQYF | TGCGCCAGCAGCTTGGTCCGGGACAGTCTCTCCTACGAGCAGTACTTC
TRBJ1-3 | NA | TRBV5-1 | CASSLVGGRWGSGNTIYF | TGCGCCAGCAGCTTGGTAGGAGGGCGCTGGGGCTCTGGAAACACCATATATTTT
TRBJ2-3 | TRBD1 | TRBV5-1 | CASSSRQGLTDTQYF | TGCGCCAGCAGCTCACGACAGGGGCTGACAGATACGCAGTATTTT
TRBJ2-3 | TRBD2 | TRBV9 | CASSGTSGYLQYF | TGTGCCAGCAGTGGGACTAGCGGGTACTTACAGTATTTT
TRBJ2-3 | NA | TRBV5-6 | CASSWDSIGADTQYF | TGTGCCAGCAGCTGGGACTCCATCGGGGCAGATACGCAGTATTTT
TRBJ2-1 | TRBD2 | TRBV30 | CAWSPAGGIAYNEQFF | TGTGCCTGGAGTCCCGCGGGGGGAATAGCCTACAATGAGCAGTTCTTC
TRBJ2-1 | TRBD2 | TRBV25-1 | CASSGGSGEQFF | TGTGCCAGCAGTGGCGGGAGTGGTGAGCAGTTCTTC
TRBJ2-3 | TRBD2 | TRBV29-1 | CSVFWSGTSGSTDTQYF | TGCAGCGTCTTCTGGTCGGGGACTAGCGGGAGCACAGATACGCAGTATTTT